The present entry profiles one T cell receptor beta chain with its context. Its antigen has not been determined. Base qualities are missing; no much larger clone stands one base away. The data were obtained in a study of T cell repertoires in cytomegalovirus infection (dated 2019 in TCRdb). Concerning the study at large: Recently identified HLA-C-restricted CMV epitopes, whose presentation resists viral immunomodulation, were targeted by peptide stimulations together with well-studied HLA-B-restricted epitopes. Donor HLA type was relevant to the analysis, as public TCR beta signatures indicated carriage of CMV infection together with the matching HLA type.

The full study reports these points: Carriers of CMV infection plus the relevant HLA type were discriminated by the cumulative frequency of public TCR beta family members in the study cohort and in an independent roughly 380-donor cohort. In the ex vivo response, HLA-C-restricted CMV-specific TCR beta clonotypes were dominant, and in two of eight donors the single most frequent clonotype came from this HLA-C-restricted group.

The treatment or condition label for this specimen denotes: in vitro stimulation with specific CMV peptide epitopes to enrich CMV-specific T cells. Germline trimming: 3 bases from V, 6 bases from J; junction bases outside gene matches: 5. Reading from cysteine to phenylalanine, the CDR3 counts 15 amino acids. Kept here is only the CDR3 DNA, which spans 45 bases and is read in frame from base 1. For sequencing, an Illumina HiSeq 1500 was employed. TCRdb handled the public reads itself, with Q25 trimming in fastp and clone calling in MiXCR, and kept productive beta chains. Rows with a matching CDR3 protein are joined into one entry that keeps the most common DNA and genes. The sample table contains under 350,000 distinct CDR3 sequences; only one count was recorded for approximately 22% of them. The biggest ten clones account for around 20% of the sample.

The chain uses TRBV12-3 or TRBV12-4 and TRBJ2-1, with 10 bases aligning to TRBD2. Material: cultured PBMCs, obtained from culture after CMV antigen stimulation. The clonotype was recovered from a human donor in good health (CMV status not recorded). Some clones in this sample may be carry-over from other donors' samples. The DNA sequence is given as TGTGCCAGCAGTTTTAGGACTAGCGGTGTCAATGAGCAGTTCTTC. Translation gives CASSFRTSGVNEQFF.